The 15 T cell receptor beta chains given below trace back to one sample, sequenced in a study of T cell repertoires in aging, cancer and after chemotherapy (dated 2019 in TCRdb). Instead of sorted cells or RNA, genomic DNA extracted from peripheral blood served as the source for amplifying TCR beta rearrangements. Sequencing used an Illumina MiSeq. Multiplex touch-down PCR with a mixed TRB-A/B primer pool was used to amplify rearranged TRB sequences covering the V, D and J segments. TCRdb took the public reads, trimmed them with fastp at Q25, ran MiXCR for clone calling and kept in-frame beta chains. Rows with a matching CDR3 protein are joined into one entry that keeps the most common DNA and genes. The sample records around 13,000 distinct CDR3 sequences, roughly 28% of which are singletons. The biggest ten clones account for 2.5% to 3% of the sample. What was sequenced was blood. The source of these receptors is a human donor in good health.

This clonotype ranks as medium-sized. The CDR3 loop is CASSAGTGVGNQPQHF. In nucleotides, the CDR3 is TGTGCCAGTAGCGCCGGGACAGGGGTCGGCAATCAGCCCCAGCATTTT. The V and J genes are TRBV19 and TRBJ1-5; TRBD1 matches at 10 bases. The CDR3 consists of 16 residues. Germline CDR1 and CDR2: LNHDA and SQIVND (reference sequence). The V gene end was trimmed by 6 bases and the J gene end by 2 bases; junction bases not matched to a gene: 7.

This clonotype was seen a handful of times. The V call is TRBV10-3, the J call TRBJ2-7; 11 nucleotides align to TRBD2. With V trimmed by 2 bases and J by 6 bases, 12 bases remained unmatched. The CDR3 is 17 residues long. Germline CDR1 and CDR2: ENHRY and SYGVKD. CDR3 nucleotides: TGTGCCATCAGTGAGAGAAGTTTAGCGGGGGGGCGTGGCGAGCAGTACGTC. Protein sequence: CAISERSLAGGRGEQYV.

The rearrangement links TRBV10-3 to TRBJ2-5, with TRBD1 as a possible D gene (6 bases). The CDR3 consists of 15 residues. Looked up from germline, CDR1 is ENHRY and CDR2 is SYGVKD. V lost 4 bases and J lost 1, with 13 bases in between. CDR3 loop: CAISAFGTRQETQYF. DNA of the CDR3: TGTGCCATCAGTGCATTCGGGACACGCCAAGAGACCCAGTACTTC.

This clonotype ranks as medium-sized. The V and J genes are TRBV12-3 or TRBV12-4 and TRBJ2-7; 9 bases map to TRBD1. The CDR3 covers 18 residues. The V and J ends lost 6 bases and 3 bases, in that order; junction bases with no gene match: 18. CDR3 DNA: TGTGCCAGCAGCGCAACCCCCGGGACAGGGTGGAGAAGCTACGAGCAGTACTTC. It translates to CASSATPGTGWRSYEQYF.

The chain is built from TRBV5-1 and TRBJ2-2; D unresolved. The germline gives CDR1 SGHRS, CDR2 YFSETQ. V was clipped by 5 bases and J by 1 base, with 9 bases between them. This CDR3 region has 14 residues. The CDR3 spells CASRRTGNTGELFF. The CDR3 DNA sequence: TGCGCCAGCAGGCGGACGGGGAACACCGGGGAGCTGTTTTTT.

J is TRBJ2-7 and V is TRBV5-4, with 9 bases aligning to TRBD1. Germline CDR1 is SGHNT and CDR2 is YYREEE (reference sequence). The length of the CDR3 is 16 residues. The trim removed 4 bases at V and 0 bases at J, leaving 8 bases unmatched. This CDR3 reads CASSQLQGASSYEQYF. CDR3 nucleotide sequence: TGTGCCAGCAGCCAACTACAGGGGGCCTCCTCCTACGAGCAGTACTTC.

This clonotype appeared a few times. CDR3 DNA: TGTGCCAGCAGCTTGAGGGACAGGGGGCGCAAAGATACGCAGTATTTT. This codes for CASSLRDRGRKDTQYF. The chain combines TRBV6-5 with TRBJ2-3; 12 bases match TRBD1. The length of the CDR3 is 16 residues. Germline V CDR1 and CDR2: MNHEY, SVGAGI. V lost 6 bases and J lost 5; bases outside the gene matches: 9.

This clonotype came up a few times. The CDR3 DNA follows: TGCAGTGCCCGCGCACAGGGGATCGACGAGCAGTACGTC. Translated, it gives CSARAQGIDEQYV. The rearrangement uses TRBV20-1 and TRBJ2-7, with TRBD1 identical over 7 bases. The CDR3 sequence is 13 residues long. Unmatched junction bases numbered 10, after V lost 6 bases and J lost 5 bases. Germline CDR1 DFQATT, CDR2 SNEGSKA (reference sequence).

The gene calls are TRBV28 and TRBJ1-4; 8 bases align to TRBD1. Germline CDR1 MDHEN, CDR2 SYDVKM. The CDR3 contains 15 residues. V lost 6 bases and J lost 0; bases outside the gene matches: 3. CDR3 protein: CASRETGATNEKLFF. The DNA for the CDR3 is TGTGCCAGCAGGGAGACAGGGGCAACTAATGAAAAACTGTTTTTT.

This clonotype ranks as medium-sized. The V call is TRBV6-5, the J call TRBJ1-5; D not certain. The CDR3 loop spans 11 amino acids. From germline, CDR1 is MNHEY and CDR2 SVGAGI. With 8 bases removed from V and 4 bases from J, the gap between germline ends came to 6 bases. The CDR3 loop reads CASGVNQPQHF. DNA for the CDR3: TGTGCCAGCGGGGTGAATCAGCCCCAGCATTTT.

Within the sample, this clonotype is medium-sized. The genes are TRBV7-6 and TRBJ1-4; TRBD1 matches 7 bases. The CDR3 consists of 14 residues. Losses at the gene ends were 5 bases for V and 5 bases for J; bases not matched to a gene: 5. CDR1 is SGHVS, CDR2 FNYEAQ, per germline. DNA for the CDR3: TGTGCCAGCAGCCCTGGGACAGACAATGAAAAACTGTTTTTT. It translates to CASSPGTDNEKLFF.

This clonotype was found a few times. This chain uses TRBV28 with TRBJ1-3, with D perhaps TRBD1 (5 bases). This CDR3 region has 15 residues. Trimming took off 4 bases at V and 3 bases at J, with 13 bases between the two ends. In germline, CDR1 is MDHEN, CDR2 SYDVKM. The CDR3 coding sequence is TGTGCCAGCAGTTCGGCCGGGACCGGTGGAAACACCATATATTTT. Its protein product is CASSSAGTGGNTIYF.

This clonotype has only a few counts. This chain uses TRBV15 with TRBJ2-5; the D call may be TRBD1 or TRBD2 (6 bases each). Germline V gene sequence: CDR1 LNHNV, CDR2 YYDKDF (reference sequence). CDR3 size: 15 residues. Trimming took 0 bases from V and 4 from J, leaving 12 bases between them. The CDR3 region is CATSREGGRGETQYF. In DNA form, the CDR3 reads TGTGCCACCAGCAGAGAGGGGGGCCGAGGAGAGACCCAGTACTTC.

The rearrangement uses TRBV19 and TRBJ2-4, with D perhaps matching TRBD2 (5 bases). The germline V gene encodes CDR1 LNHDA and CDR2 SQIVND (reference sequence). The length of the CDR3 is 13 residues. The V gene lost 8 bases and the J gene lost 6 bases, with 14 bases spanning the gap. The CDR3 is CASRDLRLNIQYF. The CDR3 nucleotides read TGTGCCAGTCGGGATTTGAGGTTAAACATTCAGTACTTC.

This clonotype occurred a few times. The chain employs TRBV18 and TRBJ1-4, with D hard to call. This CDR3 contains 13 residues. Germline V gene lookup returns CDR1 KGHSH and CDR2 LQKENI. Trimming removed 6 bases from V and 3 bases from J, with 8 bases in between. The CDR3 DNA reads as TGTGCCAGCTCCCCCGGGCCTAATGAAAAACTGTTTTTT. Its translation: CASSPGPNEKLFF.